Below, one TCR beta chain is given with its context. Its antigen is currently not known. The CDR3 runs 14 residues from the cysteine to the phenylalanine. No coding sequence is recorded. CDR1 and CDR2, looked up from the germline V gene, are SGDLS and YYNGEE. The sample is drawn from a study of CXCR3-negative and CXCR3-positive naive CD8 T cells (dated by TCRdb to 2018 to 2020). About the full investigation: In total, around 150 million TRB reads were obtained, or roughly 1.5 +/- 0.3 million reads per library. TRBV-TRBJ cluster analysis included naive subsets from roughly 5 donors and memory cells from 3 donors. Data from 11 donors, pooled across two independent experiments, went into the diversity and physicochemical repertoire analyses. The study at large found these results: Both naive subsets had comparably high repertoire diversity, while memory CD8+ T cells had much lower repertoire diversity. Because surface CD5, which has been linked to self-reactivity in mice, was comparable between naive subsets, TCR interaction strength was also inferred from TRB CDR3 physicochemical properties. TRBV-TRBJ usage was similar between naive CXCR3-negative and CXCR3-positive cells from the same donor, while memory cells showed distinct patterns. CXCR3 expression partially decreased after cryopreservation, so most assays used freshly isolated PBMCs. TRB CDR3s from CXCR3-positive naive cells showed higher hydrophobicity (lower Kidera factor 4), lower energy, and higher strength and volume indices than CXCR3-negative naive cells.

For every CD8+ T cell subset, approximately 300,000 cells were flow-sorted straight into RLT lysis buffer, and each subset was sorted in triplicate. To keep memory contaminants out, a stringent definition of naive CD8+ T cells was applied: CD45RO-CCR7+CD27+CD95-. Standard density gradient centrifugation was used to isolate peripheral blood mononuclear cells from buffy coats. Naive CXCR3-negative and CXCR3-positive CD8+ T cells were flow-sorted on a FACSAria III. An RNeasy Mini Kit was used to extract total RNA from the sorted cells. The sample was run on a NextSeq 550. The Human TCR Profiling Kit (MiLaboratory) was used to prepare UMI-labeled 5' RACE TRB cDNA libraries. The full amount of extracted RNA was used for cDNA synthesis, and the full amount of resulting cDNA was used for PCR amplification. Libraries were prepared in parallel with an identical number of PCR cycles. The authors' analysis ran thus. With a requirement of at least two reads per UMI, MIGEC and MiXCR extracted about 50,000 +/- 10,000 unique UMI-labeled TRB cDNA molecules per library. On average, each library contained about 40,000 +/- 10,000 functional in-frame TRB CDR3 nucleotide clonotypes without stop codons. After downsampling to 5000 UMI-labeled TRB molecules per sample, diversity metrics such as normalized Shannon-Wiener and Chao1 were calculated in VDJtools. VDJtools was used to calculate clonotype-size-weighted physicochemical properties of the central five CDR3 residues, namely interaction energy, strength, volume and Kidera factor 4. After the reads were reprocessed by TCRdb, one entry was made per CDR3 protein sequence, with no DNA. V and J calls and clone size were set by TCRdb, not the authors. This sample's table has entries for 84,000 or so distinct CDR3 sequences. The ten largest clones represent approximately 0.54% of the sample.

The origin of this receptor is a human donor in good health. Some clones in this sample may be carry-over from other donors' samples. The source material was naive CXCR3+ CD8+ T cells from blood. What this sample's cell subset or site label stands for: CD45RO-CCR7+CD27+CD95- naive CD8+ T cells expressing CXCR3 (TNR3+). The sequence is built from TRBV9 and TRBJ2-1. The CDR3: CASSVDYSYDEQFF.